One and the same sample provided the 26 T cell receptor beta chains below, sequenced in a study of T cells in Graves' hyperthyroidism and ophthalmopathy. RNA transcripts were the template for amplifying TCR beta CDR3 regions. First-round RT-PCR targeting the TCR CDR3 was performed with the HTBI primer set. TCRdb recomputed calls from the multiplex PCR reads with MiXCR, one row per CDR3 protein. The sample holds 650,000 to 750,000 distinct CDR3 sequences, about 15% seen once. Specimen: blood. These receptors were taken from a woman under 30 with Graves' hyperthyroidism.

This clonotype was counted ten times or more. V is TRBV6-5 and J is TRBJ1-1; TRBD1 might be the D (5 bases). The CDR3 extends over 16 amino acids. Per germline, CDR1 MNHEY and CDR2 SVGAGI. Between the trimmed V and J ends, which lost 1 base and 1 base, there was a span of 13 bases. The CDR3, as DNA: TGTGCCAGCAGTTACTGGTTTGGGGCCCAGAACACTGAAGCTTTCTTT. It specifies CASSYWFGAQNTEAFF.

The chain joins TRBV9 to TRBJ2-2, with TRBD2 matching 8 bases. The germline gives CDR1 SGDLS, CDR2 YYNGEE. CDR3 size: 18 residues. V shed 2 bases and J 7 bases; nucleotides not matched to a gene: 16. The CDR3 sequence is CASSVRDGTRKGHGELFF. As DNA, the CDR3 is TGTGCCAGCAGCGTTCGGGACGGGACTAGGAAAGGGCACGGGGAGCTGTTTTTT. The variable domain in full, with the rest retrieved from reference TRBV9 and TRBJ2-2, is DSGVTQTPKHLITATGQRVTLRCSPRSGDLSVYWYQQSLDQGLQFLIQYYNGEERAKGNILERFSAQQFPDLHSELNLSSLELGDSALYFCASSVRDGTRKGHGELFFGEGSRLTVL.

This rearrangement joins TRBV29-1 to TRBJ2-3; the match to TRBD2 covers 9 bases. Germline-derived CDR1 and CDR2 are SQVTM and ANQGSEA. CDR3 size: 15 residues. After removal of 2 bases from V and 7 bases from J, the junction contained 10 bases not matched to a gene. The CDR3 bases are TGCAGCGTTGAAATAGCGGGAGCGGGGTCCAATACGCAGTATTTT. Translation gives CSVEIAGAGSNTQYF.

This clonotype showed up just a few times. The CDR3 loop is CASTPGQDSSSGTQETQYF. The CDR3 DNA reads TGTGCCAGCACCCCGGGGCAGGACTCCTCTAGCGGGACCCAAGAGACCCAGTACTTC. J is TRBJ2-5 and V is TRBV12-3 or TRBV12-4; 9 bases match TRBD2. J was trimmed by 1 base and V by 7 bases; bases with no gene match: 19. CDR3 length: 19 amino acids.

There are a few counts of this clonotype. V is TRBV19 and J is TRBJ1-5, with D possibly matching TRBD1 (5 bases). Germline CDR1 and CDR2: LNHDA and SQIVND (reference sequence). V dropped 5 bases and J dropped 1 base, with 21 bases sitting between them. The CDR3 runs 18 residues. CDR3 nucleotide sequence: TGTGCCAGTAGTGTTAATCCTCCGGGGCTGAAGAGCAATCAGCCCCAGCATTTT. It codes for CASSVNPPGLKSNQPQHF.

This chain links TRBV19 with TRBJ2-2; 12 bases line up with TRBD2. V lost 10 bases, J lost 7 bases, and 19 bases stayed unmatched. CDR1 is LNHDA and CDR2 is SQIVND in the germline V gene (reference sequence). The CDR3 totals 18 residues. CDR3 residues: CATSISLLAGGPGGELFF. The DNA for the CDR3 is TGTGCCACCTCCATATCACTTCTAGCGGGAGGGCCCGGCGGGGAGCTGTTTTTT.

This chain joins TRBV2 and TRBJ1-3; D gene ambiguous. With 6 bases removed from V and 3 bases from J, the gap between germline ends came to 6 bases. The CDR3 is 12 residues long. Germline V gene data show CDR1 as SNHLY and CDR2 as FYNNEI. In nucleotides, the CDR3 is TGTGCCAGCAGGCAAGTTGGAAACACCATATATTTT. Translation gives CASRQVGNTIYF.

At least ten counts were recorded for this clonotype. Compared with germline, one end of the junction differs, possibly owing to a read error. V gene TRBV20-1 combines with J gene TRBJ1-4; D gene ambiguous. The CDR3 is made up of 16 amino acids. Looked up from germline, CDR1 is DFQATT and CDR2 is SNEGSKA (reference sequence). CDR3 protein: CSARASLEPSKEKLFF. CDR3 DNA sequence: TGCAGTGCTAGGGCGAGTCTTGAGCCATCTAAGGAAAAACTGTTTTTT.

This clonotype showed up just a few times. The chain is built from TRBV10-1 and TRBJ2-4; weak D call: TRBD1 (5 bases). The V end lost 7 bases, the J end lost 2 bases, and 24 bases lay between the germline ends. The germline CDR1 and CDR2 sequences are WNHNN and SYGVQD (reference sequence). This CDR3 has 18 residues. The CDR3 nucleotides read TGCGCCAGCAATACTACGCCGTGTTTTGCAGGGCCCAAAAACATTCAGTACTTC. It specifies CASNTTPCFAGPKNIQYF.

This clonotype has at least ten counts. This rearrangement joins TRBV18 to TRBJ2-7; TRBD1 is a possible D gene (6 bases). This CDR3 has 14 amino acids. Germline V gene data show CDR1 as KGHSH and CDR2 as LQKENI. V lost 4 bases and J 0 bases, leaving 10 bases between the germline ends. CDR3 nucleotides: TGTGCCAGCTCACTAACGGACAGCTCCTACGAGCAGTACTTC. Translated, it gives CASSLTDSSYEQYF.

The CDR3 DNA reads as TGTGCCAGCAGTCAGACTAGCGGGAAACCAGATACGCAGTATTTT. It yields the protein CASSQTSGKPDTQYF. The gene calls are TRBV2 and TRBJ2-3; 11 nucleotides agree with TRBD2. Germline V gene sequence: CDR1 SNHLY, CDR2 FYNNEI. The CDR3 runs to 15 residues. Trimming at V came to 5 bases and at J to 4 bases, leaving 5 bases not matched to a gene.

This clonotype has at least ten counts. The J gene is TRBJ2-7, the V gene TRBV4-1; 7 bases agree with TRBD1. CDR1 is MGHRA and CDR2 is YSYEKL in the germline V gene. The CDR3 runs to 16 residues. V lost 4 bases to trimming and J lost 2 bases; unmatched junction nucleotides: 11. CDR3 sequence reads: CASSLLAGTDAYEQYF. The CDR3 bases are TGCGCCAGCAGCCTATTAGCCGGGACAGATGCCTACGAGCAGTACTTC.

This clonotype has a count of ten or more. The chain joins TRBV20-1 to TRBJ2-7; D unresolved. Germline V CDR1 and CDR2: DFQATT, SNEGSKA (reference sequence). Trimming left V 1 base short and J 4 bases short, with 11 bases between. The CDR3 has 13 residues. This CDR3 reads CSARVDWGYEQYF. The DNA for the CDR3 is TGCAGTGCTAGAGTCGACTGGGGATACGAGCAGTACTTC.

This clonotype was counted ten times or more. The chain combines TRBV2 with TRBJ1-4, with unresolved D. Germline V gene lookup returns CDR1 SNHLY and CDR2 FYNNEI. Trimming took 8 bases from V and 3 from J, leaving 10 bases between them. The CDR3 consists of 13 residues. The CDR3, as DNA: TGTGCCAGCGGCGCAAGGGCTAATGAAAAACTGTTTTTT. Protein sequence: CASGARANEKLFF.

The V and J genes are TRBV6-2 or TRBV6-3 and TRBJ1-1, with TRBD1 matching 10 bases. The CDR3 runs to 16 residues. After removal of 5 bases from V and 0 bases from J, the junction contained 6 bases not matched to a gene. The germline V gene encodes CDR1 MNHEY and CDR2 SVGEGT. The CDR3 DNA is TGTGCCAGCAGTCCGAGGACAGGGGGTGTGAACACTGAAGCTTTCTTT. This gives the protein CASSPRTGGVNTEAFF.

The CDR3 DNA follows: TGTGCCAGCAGTTTAGTTGACGGATTCAATGAGCAGTTCTTC. Translating gives CASSLVDGFNEQFF. This chain uses TRBV28 with TRBJ2-1; no clear D. Between the trimmed V and J ends, which lost 2 bases and 6 bases, there was a span of 11 bases. CDR1 is MDHEN, CDR2 SYDVKM, per germline. CDR3 length: 14 residues.

The chain employs TRBV29-1 and TRBJ1-1; tentative D call: TRBD1 (5 bases). V dropped 6 bases and J dropped 6 bases, with 17 bases sitting between them. Germline V gene lookup returns CDR1 SQVTM and CDR2 ANQGSEA. The CDR3 is 13 residues long. DNA of the CDR3: TGCAGCGTAGGGACCCTATCTAAGGCTGAAGCTTTCTTT. Translation gives CSVGTLSKAEAFF.

J is TRBJ2-7 and V is TRBV14, with TRBD2 identical over 8 bases. From germline, CDR1 is SGHDN and CDR2 FVKESK. The CDR3 spans 16 residues. Germline trimming cut 4 bases from V and 0 bases from J; bases unmatched to any gene: 8. This CDR3 reads CASSLGLGLASYEQYF. The CDR3 coding sequence is TGTGCCAGCAGCCTGGGACTAGGTCTGGCCTCCTACGAGCAGTACTTC.

This sequence joins TRBV12-3 or TRBV12-4 and TRBJ2-7; 8 nucleotides match TRBD2. The CDR3 spans 14 residues. V gave up 4 bases and J gave up 4 bases; unmatched junction bases: 6. CDR3 nucleotides: TGTGCCAGCAGTTGGGGCCCTAGCGGGTACGAGCAGTACTTC. Its protein product is CASSWGPSGYEQYF.

The V and J genes are TRBV6-2 or TRBV6-3 and TRBJ2-3, with a tentative D call TRBD2 (6 bases). V lost 2 bases and J 6 bases, leaving 18 bases between the germline ends. The CDR3 contains 16 residues. Germline assignment: CDR1 MNHEY and CDR2 SVGEGT. The CDR3 region is CASSYRAWRDADTQYF. Written as DNA, the CDR3 is TGTGCCAGCAGTTACCGGGCGTGGCGGGATGCCGATACGCAGTATTTT.

The V gene is TRBV5-1, the J gene TRBJ2-5; D remains ambiguous. Germline CDR1 reads SGHRS; CDR2 reads YFSETQ. The CDR3 spans 13 residues. Trimming removed 0 bases at V and 5 bases at J, with 8 bases between. The DNA for the CDR3 is TGCGCCAGCAGCTTGGCCCGGGTGGAGACCCAGTACTTC. It specifies CASSLARVETQYF.

The DNA for the CDR3 is TGCGCCAGCAGTTGGGAAGGACAGGGGGCCTACGAGCAGTACTTC. Translation: CASSWEGQGAYEQYF. V and J are TRBV5-1 and TRBJ2-7; 10 bases map to TRBD1. This CDR3 region has 15 residues. The junction had 7 bases not matched to a gene; V was cut back by 5 bases and J by 2 bases. CDR1 and CDR2 (germline): SGHRS, YFSETQ.

Many counts were recorded for this clonotype. J is TRBJ1-5 and V is TRBV7-2; D is uncertain. Trimming shortened V by 3 bases and J by 7 bases, and 7 bases separated the two germline ends. Germline CDR1 and CDR2: SGHTA and FQGNSA. CDR3 length: 12 residues. The DNA for the CDR3 is TGTGCCAGCAGCTTTAATTTGCAGCCCCAGCATTTT. It is translated as CASSFNLQPQHF.

A few counts support this clonotype. The chain couples TRBV12-3 or TRBV12-4 to TRBJ2-6; D remains unclear. The CDR3 has 14 amino acids. Trimming took off 6 bases at V and 3 bases at J, with 9 bases between the two ends. The chain's CDR3 is CASSPDDGANVLTF. DNA of the CDR3: TGTGCCAGCAGCCCTGATGATGGGGCCAACGTCCTGACTTTC.

The chain combines TRBV19 with TRBJ1-1; 7 nucleotides line up with TRBD1. The CDR3 spans 15 residues. CDR1 and CDR2 from the germline V gene are LNHDA and SQIVND (reference sequence). Unmatched junction bases numbered 10, after V lost 9 bases and J lost 0 bases. The CDR3 loop is CASSSVDRVNTEAFF. The CDR3 DNA follows: TGTGCCAGCAGTTCAGTTGACAGGGTGAACACTGAAGCTTTCTTT. Combining the CDR3 with reference TRBV19 and TRBJ1-1 gives the whole variable domain DGGITQSPKYLFRKEGQNVTLSCEQNLNHDAMYWYRQDPGQGLRLIYYSQIVNDFQKGDIAEGYSVSREKKESFPLTVTSAQKNPTAFYLCASSSVDRVNTEAFFGQGTRLTVV.

This chain joins TRBV5-4 and TRBJ1-5; D not certain. Germline CDR1 and CDR2: SGHNT and YYREEE (reference sequence). V lost 4 bases, J lost 0 bases, and 14 bases lay in between. The CDR3 runs 16 residues. The DNA for the CDR3 is TGTGCCAGCAGCCCCCATCCGGGAGATAGCAATCAGCCCCAGCATTTT. It codes for CASSPHPGDSNQPQHF. Complete variable domain (other parts from reference TRBV5-4 and TRBJ1-5): ETGVTQSPTHLIKTRGQQVTLRCSSQSGHNTVSWYQQALGQGPQFIFQYYREEENGRGNFPPRFSGLQFPNYSSELNVNALELDDSALYLCASSPHPGDSNQPQHFGDGTRLSIL.